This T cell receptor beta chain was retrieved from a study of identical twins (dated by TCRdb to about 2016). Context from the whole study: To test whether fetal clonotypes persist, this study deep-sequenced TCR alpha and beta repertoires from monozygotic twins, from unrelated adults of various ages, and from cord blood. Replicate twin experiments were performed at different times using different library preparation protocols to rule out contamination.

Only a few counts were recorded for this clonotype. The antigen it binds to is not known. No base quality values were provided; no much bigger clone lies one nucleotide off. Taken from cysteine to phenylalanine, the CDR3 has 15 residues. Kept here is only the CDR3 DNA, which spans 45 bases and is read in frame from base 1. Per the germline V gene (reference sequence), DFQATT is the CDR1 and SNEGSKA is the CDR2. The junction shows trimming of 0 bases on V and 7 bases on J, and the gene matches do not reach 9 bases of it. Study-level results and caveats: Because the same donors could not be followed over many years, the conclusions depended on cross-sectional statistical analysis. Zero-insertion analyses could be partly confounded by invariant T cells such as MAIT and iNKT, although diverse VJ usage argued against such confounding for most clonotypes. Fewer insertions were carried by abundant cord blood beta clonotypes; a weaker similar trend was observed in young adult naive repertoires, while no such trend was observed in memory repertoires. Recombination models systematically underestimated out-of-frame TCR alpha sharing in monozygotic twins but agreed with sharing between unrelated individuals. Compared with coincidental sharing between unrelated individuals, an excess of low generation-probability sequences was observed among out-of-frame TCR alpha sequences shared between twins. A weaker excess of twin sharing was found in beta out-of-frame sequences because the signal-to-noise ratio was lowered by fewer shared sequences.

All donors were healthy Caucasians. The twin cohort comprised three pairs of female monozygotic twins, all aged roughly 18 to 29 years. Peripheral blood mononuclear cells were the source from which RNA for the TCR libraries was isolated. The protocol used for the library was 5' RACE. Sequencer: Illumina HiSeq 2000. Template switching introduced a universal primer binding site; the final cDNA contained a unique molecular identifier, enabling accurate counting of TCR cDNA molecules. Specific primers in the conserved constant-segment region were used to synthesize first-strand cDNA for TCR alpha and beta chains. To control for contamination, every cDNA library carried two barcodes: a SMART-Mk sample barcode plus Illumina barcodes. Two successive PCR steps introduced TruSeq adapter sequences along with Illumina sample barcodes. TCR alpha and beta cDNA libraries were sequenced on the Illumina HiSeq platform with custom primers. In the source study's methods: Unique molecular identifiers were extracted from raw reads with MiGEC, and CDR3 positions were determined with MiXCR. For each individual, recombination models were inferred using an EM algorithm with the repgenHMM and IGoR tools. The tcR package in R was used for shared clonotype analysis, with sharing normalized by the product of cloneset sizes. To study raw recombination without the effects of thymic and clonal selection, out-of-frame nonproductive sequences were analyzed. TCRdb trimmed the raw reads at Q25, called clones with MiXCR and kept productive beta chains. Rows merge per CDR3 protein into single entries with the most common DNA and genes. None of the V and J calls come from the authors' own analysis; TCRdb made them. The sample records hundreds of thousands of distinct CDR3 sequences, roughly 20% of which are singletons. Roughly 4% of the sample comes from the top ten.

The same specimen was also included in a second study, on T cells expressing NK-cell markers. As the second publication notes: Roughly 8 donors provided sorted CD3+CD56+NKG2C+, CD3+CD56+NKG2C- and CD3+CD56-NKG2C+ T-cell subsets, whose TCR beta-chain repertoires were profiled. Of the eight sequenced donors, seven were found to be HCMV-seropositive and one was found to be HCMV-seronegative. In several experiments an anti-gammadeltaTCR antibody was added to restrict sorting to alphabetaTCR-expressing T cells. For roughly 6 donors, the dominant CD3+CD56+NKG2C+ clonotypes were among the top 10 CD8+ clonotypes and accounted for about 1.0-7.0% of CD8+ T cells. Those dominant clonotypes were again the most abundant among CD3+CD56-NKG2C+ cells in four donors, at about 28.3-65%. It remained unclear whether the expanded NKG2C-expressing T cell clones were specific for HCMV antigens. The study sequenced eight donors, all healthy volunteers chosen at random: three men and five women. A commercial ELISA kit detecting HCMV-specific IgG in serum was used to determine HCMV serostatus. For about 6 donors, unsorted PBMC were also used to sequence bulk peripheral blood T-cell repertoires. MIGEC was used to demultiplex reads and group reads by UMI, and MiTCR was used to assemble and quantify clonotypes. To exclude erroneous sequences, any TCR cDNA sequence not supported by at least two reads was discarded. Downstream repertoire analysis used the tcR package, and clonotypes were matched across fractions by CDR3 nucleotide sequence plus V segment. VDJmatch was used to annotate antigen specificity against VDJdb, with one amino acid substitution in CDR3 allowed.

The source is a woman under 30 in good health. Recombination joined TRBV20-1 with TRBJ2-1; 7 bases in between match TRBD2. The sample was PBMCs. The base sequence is TGCAGTGCTAGAGATATCGCGGGAGAGGTGAATGAGCAGTTCTTC. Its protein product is CSARDIAGEVNEQFF.